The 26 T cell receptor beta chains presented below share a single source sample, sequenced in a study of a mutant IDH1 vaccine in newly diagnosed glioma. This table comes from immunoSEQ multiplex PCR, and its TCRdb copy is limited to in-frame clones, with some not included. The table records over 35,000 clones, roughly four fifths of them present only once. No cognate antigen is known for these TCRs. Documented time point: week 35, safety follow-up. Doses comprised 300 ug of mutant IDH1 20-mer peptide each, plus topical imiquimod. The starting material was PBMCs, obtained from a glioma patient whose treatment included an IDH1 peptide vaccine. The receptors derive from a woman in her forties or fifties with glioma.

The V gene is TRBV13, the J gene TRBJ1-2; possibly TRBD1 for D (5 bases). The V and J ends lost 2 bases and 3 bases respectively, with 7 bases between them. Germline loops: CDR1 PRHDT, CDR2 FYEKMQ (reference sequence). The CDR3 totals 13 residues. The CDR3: CASSLSGYYGYTF. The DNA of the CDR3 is TGTGCCAGCAGCTTATCAGGGTACTATGGCTACACCTTC.

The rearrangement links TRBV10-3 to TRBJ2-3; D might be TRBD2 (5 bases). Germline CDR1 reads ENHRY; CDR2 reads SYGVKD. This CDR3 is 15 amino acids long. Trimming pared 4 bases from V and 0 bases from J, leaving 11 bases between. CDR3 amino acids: CAISVREPSTDTQYF. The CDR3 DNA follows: TGTGCCATCAGTGTCCGGGAACCGAGCACAGATACGCAGTATTTT.

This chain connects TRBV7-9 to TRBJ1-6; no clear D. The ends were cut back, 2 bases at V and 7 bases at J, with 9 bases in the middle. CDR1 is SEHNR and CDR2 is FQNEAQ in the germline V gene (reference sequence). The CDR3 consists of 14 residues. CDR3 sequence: CASSLRTENSPLHF. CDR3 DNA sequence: TGTGCCAGCAGCTTACGCACAGAAAATTCACCCCTCCACTTT.

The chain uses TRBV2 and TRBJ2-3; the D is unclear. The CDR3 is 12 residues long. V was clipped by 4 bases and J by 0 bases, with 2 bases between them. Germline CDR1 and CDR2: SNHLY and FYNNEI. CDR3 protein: CASSVSTDTQYF. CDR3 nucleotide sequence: TGTGCCAGCAGTGTCAGCACAGATACGCAGTATTTT.

The CDR3 DNA reads TGTGCCAGTGTACCTCGAGGGCGGGGCAATCAGCCCCAGCATTTT. It translates to CASVPRGRGNQPQHF. The rearrangement uses TRBV19 and TRBJ1-5, with unresolved D. Germline lookup yields CDR1 LNHDA and CDR2 SQIVND (reference sequence). The V gene lost 8 bases and the J gene lost 2 bases, with 16 bases spanning the gap. This CDR3 is 15 amino acids long.

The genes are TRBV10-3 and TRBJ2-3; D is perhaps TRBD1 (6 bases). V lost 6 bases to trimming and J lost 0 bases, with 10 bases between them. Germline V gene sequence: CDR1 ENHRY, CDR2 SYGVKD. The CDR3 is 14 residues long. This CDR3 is CAIRGQLSTDTQYF. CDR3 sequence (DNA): TGTGCCATCAGAGGACAGTTAAGCACAGATACGCAGTATTTT.

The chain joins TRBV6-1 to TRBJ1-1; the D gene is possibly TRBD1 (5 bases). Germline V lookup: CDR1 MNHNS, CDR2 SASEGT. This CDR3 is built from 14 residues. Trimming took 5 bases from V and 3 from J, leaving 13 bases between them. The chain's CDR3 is CASSLTEGDTEAFF. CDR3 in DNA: TGTGCCAGCAGTTTGACAGAAGGGGACACTGAAGCTTTCTTT.

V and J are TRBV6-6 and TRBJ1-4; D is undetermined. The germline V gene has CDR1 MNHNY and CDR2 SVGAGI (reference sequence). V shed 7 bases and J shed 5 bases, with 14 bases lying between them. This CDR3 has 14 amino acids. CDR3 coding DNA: TGTGCCAGCACCCCGGGCGGCTCGAATGAAAAACTGTTTTTT. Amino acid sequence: CASTPGGSNEKLFF.

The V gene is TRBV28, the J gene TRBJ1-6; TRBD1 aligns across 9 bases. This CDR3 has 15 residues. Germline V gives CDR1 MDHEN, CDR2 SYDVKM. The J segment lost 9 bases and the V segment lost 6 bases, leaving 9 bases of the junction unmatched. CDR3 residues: CASSRSTGGSSPLHF. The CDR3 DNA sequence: TGTGCCAGCAGCCGATCCACAGGGGGCAGTTCACCCCTCCACTTT.

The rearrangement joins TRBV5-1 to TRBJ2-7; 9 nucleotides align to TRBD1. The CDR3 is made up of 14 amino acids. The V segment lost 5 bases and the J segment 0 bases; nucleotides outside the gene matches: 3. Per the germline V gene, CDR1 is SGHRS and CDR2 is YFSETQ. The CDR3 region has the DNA TGCGCCAGCAGACAGACAGGGGGCTCCTACGAGCAGTACTTC. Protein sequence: CASRQTGGSYEQYF. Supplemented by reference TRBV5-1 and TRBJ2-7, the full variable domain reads KAGVTQTPRYLIKTRGQQVTLSCSPISGHRSVSWYQQTPGQGLQFLFEYFSETQRNKGNFPGRFSGRQFSNSRSEMNVSTLELGDSALYLCASRQTGGSYEQYFGPGTRLTVT.

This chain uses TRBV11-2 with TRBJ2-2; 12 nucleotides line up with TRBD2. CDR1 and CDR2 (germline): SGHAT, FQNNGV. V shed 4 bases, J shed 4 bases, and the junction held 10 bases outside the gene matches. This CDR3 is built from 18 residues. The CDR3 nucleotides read TGTGCCAGCAGCTCCTGGACTAGCGGGGAGGCGGGCACCGGGGAGCTGTTTTTT. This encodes CASSSWTSGEAGTGELFF.

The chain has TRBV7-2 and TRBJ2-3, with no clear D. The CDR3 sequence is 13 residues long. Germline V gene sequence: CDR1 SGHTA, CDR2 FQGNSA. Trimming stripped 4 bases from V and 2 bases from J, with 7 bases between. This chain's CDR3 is CASSSMITDTQYF. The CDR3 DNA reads TGTGCCAGCAGCTCCATGATCACAGATACGCAGTATTTT.

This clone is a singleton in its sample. The chain's CDR3 is CASSLASLKLYGYTF. As DNA, the CDR3 is TGTGCCAGCAGCTTGGCCTCCCTGAAACTCTATGGCTACACCTTC. The rearrangement uses TRBV5-6 and TRBJ1-2; D remains ambiguous. Trimming removed 0 bases from V and 4 bases from J, with 13 bases in between. Germline CDR1 reads SGHDT; CDR2 reads YYEEEE. The CDR3 has 15 amino acids. The complete variable domain, with remaining parts taken from reference TRBV5-6 and TRBJ1-2, reads DAGVTQSPTHLIKTRGQQVTLRCSPKSGHDTVSWYQQALGQGPQFIFQYYEEEERQRGNFPDRFSGHQFPNYSSELNVNALLLGDSALYLCASSLASLKLYGYTFGSGTRLTVV.

The DNA for the CDR3 is TGCGCCAGCAAGACCGTGGGTTCCTCCTACAATGAGCAGTTCTTC. Translated: CASKTVGSSYNEQFF. The chain employs TRBV5-1 and TRBJ2-1; no reliable D call. V dropped 6 bases and J dropped 0 bases, with 13 bases sitting between them. The V gene's germline CDR1 is SGHRS and CDR2 YFSETQ. The CDR3 has 15 amino acids.

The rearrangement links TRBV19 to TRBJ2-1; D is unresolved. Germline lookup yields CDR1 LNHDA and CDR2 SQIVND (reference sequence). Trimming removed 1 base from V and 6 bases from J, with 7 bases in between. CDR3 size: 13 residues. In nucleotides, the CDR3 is TGTGCCAGTAGTATAGGTACGGTCAATGAGCAGTTCTTC. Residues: CASSIGTVNEQFF. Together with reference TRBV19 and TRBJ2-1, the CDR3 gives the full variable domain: DGGITQSPKYLFRKEGQNVTLSCEQNLNHDAMYWYRQDPGQGLRLIYYSQIVNDFQKGDIAEGYSVSREKKESFPLTVTSAQKNPTAFYLCASSIGTVNEQFFGPGTRLTVL.

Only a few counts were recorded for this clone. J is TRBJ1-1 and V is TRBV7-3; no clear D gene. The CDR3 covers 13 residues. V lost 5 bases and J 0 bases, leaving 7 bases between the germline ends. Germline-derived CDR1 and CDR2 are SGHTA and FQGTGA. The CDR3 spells CASSLLVNTEAFF. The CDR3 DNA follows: TGTGCCAGCAGCCTTTTAGTGAACACTGAAGCTTTCTTT.

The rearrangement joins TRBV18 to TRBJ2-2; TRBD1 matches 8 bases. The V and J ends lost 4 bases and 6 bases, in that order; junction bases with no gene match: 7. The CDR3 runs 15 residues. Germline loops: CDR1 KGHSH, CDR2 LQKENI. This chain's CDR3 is CASSQDRGLSGELFF. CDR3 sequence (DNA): TGTGCCAGCTCACAAGACAGGGGTCTCTCCGGGGAGCTGTTTTTT.

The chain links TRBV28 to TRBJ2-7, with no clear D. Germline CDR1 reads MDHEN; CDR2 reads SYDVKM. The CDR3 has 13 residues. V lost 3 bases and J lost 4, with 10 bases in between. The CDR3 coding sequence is TGTGCCAGCAGTTTGGTCGGTCAATACGAGCAGTACTTC. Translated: CASSLVGQYEQYF.

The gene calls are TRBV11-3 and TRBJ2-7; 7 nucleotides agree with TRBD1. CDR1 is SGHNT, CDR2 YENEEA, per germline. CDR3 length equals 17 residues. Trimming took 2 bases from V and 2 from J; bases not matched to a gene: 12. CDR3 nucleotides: TGTGCCAGCAGCTTACCATCCTCGGGACAGATCGCCTACGAGCAGTACTTC. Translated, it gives CASSLPSSGQIAYEQYF.

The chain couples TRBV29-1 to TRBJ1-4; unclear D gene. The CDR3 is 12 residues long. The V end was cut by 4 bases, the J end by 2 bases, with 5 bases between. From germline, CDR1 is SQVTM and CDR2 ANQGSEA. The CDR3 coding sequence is TGCAGCGTTGTGGGGACTAATGAAAAACTGTTTTTT. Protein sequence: CSVVGTNEKLFF. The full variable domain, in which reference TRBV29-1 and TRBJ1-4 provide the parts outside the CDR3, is SAVISQKPSRDICQRGTSLTIQCQVDSQVTMMFWYRQQPGQSLTLIATANQGSEATYESGFVIDKFPISRPNLTFSTLTVSNMSPEDSSIYLCSVVGTNEKLFFGSGTQLSVL.

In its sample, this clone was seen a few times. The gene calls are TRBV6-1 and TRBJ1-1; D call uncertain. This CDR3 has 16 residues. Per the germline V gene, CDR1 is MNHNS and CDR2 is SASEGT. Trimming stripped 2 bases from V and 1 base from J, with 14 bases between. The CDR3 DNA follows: TGTGCCAGCAGTGAATTAGCAAGGCAGTGGAACACTGAAGCTTTCTTT. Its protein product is CASSELARQWNTEAFF.

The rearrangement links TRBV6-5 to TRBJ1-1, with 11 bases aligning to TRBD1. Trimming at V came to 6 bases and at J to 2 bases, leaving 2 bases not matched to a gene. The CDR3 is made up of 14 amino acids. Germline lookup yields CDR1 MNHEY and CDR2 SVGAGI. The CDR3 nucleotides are TGTGCCAGCAGGGACAGGGGGCGAAACACTGAAGCTTTCTTT. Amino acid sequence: CASRDRGRNTEAFF.

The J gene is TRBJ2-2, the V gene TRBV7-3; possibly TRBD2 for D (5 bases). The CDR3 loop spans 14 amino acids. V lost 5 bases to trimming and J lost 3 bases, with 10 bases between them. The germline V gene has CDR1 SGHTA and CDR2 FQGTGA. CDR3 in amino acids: CASSPGTHTGELFF. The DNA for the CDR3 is TGTGCCAGCAGCCCGGGAACCCACACCGGGGAGCTGTTTTTT.

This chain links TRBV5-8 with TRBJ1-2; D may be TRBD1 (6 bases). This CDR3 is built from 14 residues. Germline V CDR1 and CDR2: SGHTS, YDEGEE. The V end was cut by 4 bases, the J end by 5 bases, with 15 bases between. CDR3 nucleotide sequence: TGTGCCAGCAGCCTCGTAGGGGGAGAATATGGCTACACCTTC. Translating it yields CASSLVGGEYGYTF.

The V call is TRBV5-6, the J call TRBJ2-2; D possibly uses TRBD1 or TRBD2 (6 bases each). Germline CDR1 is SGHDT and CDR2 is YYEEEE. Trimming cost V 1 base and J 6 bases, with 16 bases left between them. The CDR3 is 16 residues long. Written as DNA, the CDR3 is TGTGCCAGCAGCTTGTGGGGGGCAGGCCACGCCGGGGAGCTGTTTTTT. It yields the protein CASSLWGAGHAGELFF.

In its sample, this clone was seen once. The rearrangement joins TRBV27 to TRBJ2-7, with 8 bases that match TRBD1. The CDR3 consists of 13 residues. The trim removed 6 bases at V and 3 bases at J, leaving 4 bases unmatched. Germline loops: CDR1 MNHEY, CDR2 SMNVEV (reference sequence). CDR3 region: CASSGQGNYEQYF. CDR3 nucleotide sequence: TGTGCCAGCAGCGGACAGGGTAACTACGAGCAGTACTTC.